These 30 T cell receptor beta chains came from one sample sequenced in a study of blood T cell repertoires in COVID-19. Only in-frame clones appear in the TCRdb table, and some are missing; sequencing was by immunoSEQ multiplex PCR. The sample has roughly 82,000 clones, roughly 88% seen once. Sample: peripheral blood. The receptors here all came from a woman between 45 and 60 years old in a cohort sampled during active COVID-19.

This chain links TRBV5-1 with TRBJ2-7; 12 nucleotides agree with TRBD1. CDR1 is SGHRS, CDR2 YFSETQ, per germline. The junction had 13 bases not matched to a gene; V was cut back by 3 bases and J by 3 bases. This CDR3 is built from 18 residues. CDR3 sequence (DNA): TGCGCCAGCAGCTCAACGGGACAGGGGGCGAGTGAAGGCTACGAGCAGTACTTC. Its translation: CASSSTGQGASEGYEQYF.

V usage is TRBV5-1 and J usage is TRBJ2-7, with unresolved D. The CDR3 consists of 11 residues. CDR1 SGHRS and CDR2 YFSETQ come from the germline V gene. V lost 8 bases to trimming and J lost 5 bases, with 11 bases between them. The chain's CDR3 is CASTLEDEQYF. CDR3 in DNA: TGCGCCAGTACCTTAGAGGACGAGCAGTACTTC.

This chain links TRBV19 with TRBJ2-7; 9 bases match TRBD1. Germline values: CDR1 LNHDA, CDR2 SQIVND (reference sequence). The CDR3 consists of 17 residues. J gave up 2 bases and V 6 bases, and 14 bases lay outside the gene matches. The CDR3 bases are TGTGCCAGTAGCATCGGGGGACAGGGTGGTTTGCCCTACGAGCAGTACTTC. Translation gives CASSIGGQGGLPYEQYF.

V is TRBV3-1 (or the pseudogene TRBV3-2) and J is TRBJ2-1; D unclear. Germline assignment: CDR1 LGHDT and CDR2 YNNKEL (reference sequence). The germline V and J ends were trimmed by 0 bases and 2 bases, with 17 bases remaining between them. This CDR3 is built from 18 residues. In DNA, the CDR3 is TGTGCCAGCAGCCAAGAGCGCACGCAGAGAGGTCCCTACAATGAGCAGTTCTTC. It specifies CASSQERTQRGPYNEQFF.

The genes are TRBV15 and TRBJ2-2; D remains unclear. V shed 0 bases and J shed 4 bases, with 6 bases lying between them. Looked up from germline, CDR1 is LNHNV and CDR2 is YYDKDF (reference sequence). This CDR3 is 14 amino acids long. The CDR3 DNA is TGTGCCACCAGCAGAGAGGGCGCCACCGGGGAGCTGTTTTTT. Its translation is CATSREGATGELFF.

The rearrangement links TRBV30 to TRBJ2-1; D is ambiguous. Germline V gene sequence: CDR1 GTSNPN, CDR2 SVGIG (reference sequence). V was clipped by 6 bases and J by 2 bases, with 14 bases between them. This CDR3 has 14 amino acids. The CDR3 bases are TGTGCCTGCGCGTCTGAGCGAACCTACAATGAGCAGTTCTTC. Encoded protein: CACASERTYNEQFF.

This rearrangement joins TRBV6-5 to TRBJ2-1, with no clear D. Trimming cost V 5 bases and J 5 bases, with 16 bases left between them. The germline gives CDR1 MNHEY, CDR2 SVGAGI. The CDR3 runs 15 residues. The CDR3 protein is CASSHSIRPNNEQFF. The CDR3 DNA is TGTGCCAGCAGTCACAGCATAAGACCGAACAATGAGCAGTTCTTC.

The chain employs TRBV28 and TRBJ1-6, with 7 bases aligning to TRBD1. CDR3 length: 15 residues. Trimming cost V 5 bases and J 8 bases; bases outside gene matches: 9. Germline V gene data show CDR1 as MDHEN and CDR2 as SYDVKM. This chain's CDR3 is CASSDDRDNDSPLHF. CDR3 nucleotides: TGTGCCAGCAGTGACGACAGGGATAACGATTCACCCCTCCACTTT.

The chain uses TRBV15 and TRBJ2-7, with TRBD1 matching over 7 bases. The CDR3 loop spans 15 amino acids. Germline CDR1 LNHNV, CDR2 YYDKDF (reference sequence). Trimming cost V 5 bases and J 7 bases; bases outside gene matches: 14. This chain's CDR3 is CATSRRQGTLQEQYF. The CDR3 region has the DNA TGTGCCACCAGCCGACGACAGGGTACCCTACAGGAGCAGTACTTC.

V and J are TRBV2 and TRBJ2-3; 12 bases are shared with TRBD1. In germline, CDR1 is SNHLY, CDR2 FYNNEI. The junction had 11 bases not matched to a gene; V was cut back by 5 bases and J by 5 bases. The CDR3 totals 17 residues. DNA for the CDR3: TGTGCCAGCAGTACTAACCCGGGACAGGGGGCCGGAGATACGCAGTATTTT. It yields the protein CASSTNPGQGAGDTQYF.

The V and J genes are TRBV6-5 and TRBJ2-2, with a possible D match to TRBD1 (6 bases). The germline CDR1 and CDR2 sequences are MNHEY and SVGAGI. V lost 7 bases to trimming and J lost 2 bases, with 14 bases between them. The CDR3 is 15 amino acids. CDR3 region: CASNRDRINTGELFF. The CDR3 DNA is TGTGCCAGCAATCGCGACAGGATTAACACCGGGGAGCTGTTTTTT.

The chain joins TRBV5-4 to TRBJ2-7; possible D gene TRBD2, 7 bases. V dropped 4 bases and J dropped 7 bases, with 18 bases sitting between them. The germline V gene encodes CDR1 SGHNT and CDR2 YYREEE (reference sequence). This CDR3 has 14 amino acids. The CDR3 coding sequence is TGTGCCAGCAGCCCCGGGGGGCGCCTGGGGGAGCAGTACTTC. Its translation is CASSPGGRLGEQYF.

This chain connects TRBV28 to TRBJ2-5, with 12 bases lining up with TRBD2. The CDR3 has 15 residues. V gave up 6 bases and J gave up 3 bases; unmatched junction bases: 5. Germline CDR1 reads MDHEN; CDR2 reads SYDVKM. In nucleotides, the CDR3 is TGTGCCAGCAGCTTCCGACTAGCGGGGGAAGAGACCCAGTACTTC. Translating it yields CASSFRLAGEETQYF.

This chain uses TRBV24-1 with TRBJ2-5; weak D call: TRBD2 (6 bases). The CDR3 totals 17 residues. V lost 0 bases and J 2 bases, leaving 15 bases between the germline ends. Germline assignment: CDR1 KGHDR and CDR2 SFDVKD. The CDR3 DNA reads TGTGCCACCAGTGATTTGCCCGGGGGAGGACTACAAGAGACCCAGTACTTC. Translated, it gives CATSDLPGGGLQETQYF.

The chain has TRBV9 and TRBJ1-5; 7 bases are a match to TRBD1. The CDR3 is 14 residues long. After removal of 2 bases from V and 3 bases from J, the junction contained 2 bases not matched to a gene. Germline lookup yields CDR1 SGDLS and CDR2 YYNGEE. The chain's CDR3 is CASSVTGDNQPQHF. The CDR3 DNA reads as TGTGCCAGCAGCGTCACAGGGGACAATCAGCCCCAGCATTTT.

The chain combines TRBV27 with TRBJ1-2; 9 positions agree with TRBD1. Trimming took 6 bases from V and 6 from J; bases not matched to a gene: 5. This CDR3 contains 13 residues. Per germline, CDR1 MNHEY and CDR2 SMNVEV (reference sequence). In DNA form, the CDR3 reads TGTGCCAGCAGAAGGGACAGGGCGGATGGCTACACCTTC. Protein product: CASRRDRADGYTF.

Points on this clone: An end of the junction does not agree with germline; a read error may underlie this. The chain couples TRBV29-1 to TRBJ2-7; D uncertain. Looked up from germline, CDR1 is SQVTM and CDR2 is ANQGSEA. There are 11 residues in the CDR3. CDR3 amino acids: CSVGLSYEKYF. The CDR3 DNA reads TGCAGCGTTGGCCTGTCCTACGAGAAGTACTTC.

The chain has TRBV20-1 and TRBJ1-4; D remains unclear. V was pared by 6 bases and J by 8 bases, with 10 bases between. The CDR3 has 11 amino acids. From germline, CDR1 is DFQATT and CDR2 SNEGSKA (reference sequence). In DNA, the CDR3 is TGCAGTGCGACTTTCGACGAAAAACTGTTTTTT. Translated, it gives CSATFDEKLFF.

This rearrangement joins TRBV27 to TRBJ1-1; D may be TRBD1 (6 bases). Germline loops: CDR1 MNHEY, CDR2 SMNVEV (reference sequence). The CDR3 spans 14 residues. V dropped 6 bases and J dropped 6 bases, with 17 bases sitting between them. As DNA, the CDR3 is TGTGCCAGCAGACCCACCGGACAGTTTGCTGAAGCTTTCTTT. Its protein product is CASRPTGQFAEAFF.

This clone was picked up a small number of times. The V gene is TRBV30, the J gene TRBJ1-3; D gene ambiguous. The CDR3 extends over 14 amino acids. CDR1 is GTSNPN and CDR2 is SVGIG in the germline V gene (reference sequence). Trimming removed 4 bases from V and 0 bases from J, with 10 bases in between. The CDR3 spells CAWNELLSGNTIYF. DNA of the CDR3: TGTGCCTGGAATGAACTCCTCTCTGGAAACACCATATATTTT.

J is TRBJ2-5 and V is TRBV10-3; D remains ambiguous. CDR3 length: 14 amino acids. V was pared by 0 bases and J by 0 bases, with 5 bases between. CDR1 ENHRY and CDR2 SYGVKD come from the germline V gene. The CDR3 sequence is CAISESNYQETQYF. The DNA of the CDR3 is TGTGCCATCAGTGAGTCGAACTACCAAGAGACCCAGTACTTC.

The chain employs TRBV19 and TRBJ1-5; 8 nucleotides agree with TRBD1. This CDR3 comprises 14 residues. The germline V gene encodes CDR1 LNHDA and CDR2 SQIVND (reference sequence). V gave up 5 bases and J gave up 4 bases; unmatched junction bases: 4. The CDR3 sequence is CASSRDRWNQPQHF. CDR3 sequence (DNA): TGTGCCAGTAGTCGGGACAGGTGGAATCAGCCCCAGCATTTT.

J is TRBJ2-7 and V is TRBV5-1; TRBD1 is a possible D gene (6 bases). The CDR3 contains 16 residues. Per the germline V gene, CDR1 is SGHRS and CDR2 is YFSETQ. V lost 0 bases, J lost 7 bases, and 20 bases lay in between. CDR3 sequence reads: CASSLVGGEGSWEQYF. Here the CDR3 DNA reads TGCGCCAGCAGCTTGGTAGGGGGAGAGGGTTCGTGGGAGCAGTACTTC.

In this sample, this clone turned up a few times. This chain uses TRBV7-2 with TRBJ1-5; 8 nucleotides line up with TRBD1. J lost 5 bases, V lost 5 bases, and 8 bases had no gene match. The CDR3 extends over 15 amino acids. Germline lookup yields CDR1 SGHTA and CDR2 FQGNSA. The CDR3 loop reads CASSGPGTGDQPQHF. CDR3 DNA sequence: TGTGCCAGCAGCGGCCCCGGGACAGGCGATCAGCCCCAGCATTTT.

The chain combines TRBV9 with TRBJ1-1; D perhaps matches TRBD1 (5 bases). Deletions cut 2 bases from V and 5 bases from J, with 10 bases between. From germline, CDR1 is SGDLS and CDR2 YYNGEE. The CDR3 runs 13 residues. CDR3 sequence: CASSVLGGTEAFF. Written as DNA, the CDR3 is TGTGCCAGCAGCGTCTTGGGGGGGACTGAAGCTTTCTTT.

The rearrangement links TRBV3-1 (or the pseudogene TRBV3-2) to TRBJ2-3; D remains ambiguous. The CDR3 consists of 14 residues. V gave up 0 bases and J gave up 9 bases, with 13 bases separating them. Germline V gene data show CDR1 as LGHDT and CDR2 as YNNKEL (reference sequence). CDR3 residues: CASSQEGATPTQYF. DNA for the CDR3: TGTGCCAGCAGCCAAGAAGGAGCCACCCCGACGCAGTATTTT.

CDR3 DNA: TGTGCCAGCAGTGAAAGATTGGCAGGGAACGACTATGGCTACACCTTC. This codes for CASSERLAGNDYGYTF. The rearrangement joins TRBV2 to TRBJ1-2, with D maybe TRBD1 (5 bases). The CDR3 has 16 residues. CDR1 is SNHLY and CDR2 is FYNNEI in the germline V gene. Trimming removed 2 bases from V and 3 bases from J, with 16 bases in between.

The chain is built from TRBV7-3 and TRBJ2-3; the D is unclear. Trimming cost V 5 bases and J 5 bases, with 8 bases left between them. This CDR3 is built from 12 residues. Germline CDR1 SGHTA, CDR2 FQGTGA. For the CDR3, the DNA is TGTGCCAGCAGCCACACACAAGATACGCAGTATTTT. It translates to CASSHTQDTQYF.

J is TRBJ1-1 and V is TRBV6-5; D is ambiguous. The CDR3 covers 15 residues. Trimming left V 2 bases short and J 1 base short, with 11 bases between. Germline CDR1 MNHEY, CDR2 SVGAGI. Here the CDR3 reads CASSYVGRGNTEAFF. CDR3 bases: TGTGCCAGCAGTTACGTCGGTCGGGGGAACACTGAAGCTTTCTTT.

The rearrangement joins TRBV5-1 to TRBJ2-1, with a tentative D call TRBD2 (6 bases). Germline V lookup: CDR1 SGHRS, CDR2 YFSETQ. CDR3 size: 16 residues. Trimming removed 1 base at V and 0 bases at J, with 11 bases between. CDR3 DNA: TGCGCCAGCAGCTTGCCGGGGGACTCCTCCTACAATGAGCAGTTCTTC. As protein: CASSLPGDSSYNEQFF. The full variable domain, its missing parts supplied by reference TRBV5-1 and TRBJ2-1, is KAGVTQTPRYLIKTRGQQVTLSCSPISGHRSVSWYQQTPGQGLQFLFEYFSETQRNKGNFPGRFSGRQFSNSRSEMNVSTLELGDSALYLCASSLPGDSSYNEQFFGPGTRLTVL.